This TCR beta chain derives from a study of CD8+CD57+ T cells in acquired aplastic anemia. TCR beta VDJ and CDR3 were profiled, and genomic DNA was the template. TCRdb re-called the reads with MiXCR, one entry per CDR3 protein. This sample has some 180,000 distinct CDR3 sequences, with 46% found just once. This CDR3 has 16 residues. Germline CDR1 LGHDT, CDR2 YNNKEL (reference sequence). Trimming took 4 bases from V and 4 from J, leaving 17 bases between them. The clonotype comes from a human donor in good health. The rearrangement uses TRBV3-1 and TRBJ1-3; the D gene is possibly TRBD1 (6 bases). The sequenced sample consisted of sorted CD4+, CD8+, or CD8+CD57+ T cells (not recorded which) from PBMCs. The CDR3 here is CASSRVRQATGNTIYF. CDR3 in DNA: TGTGCCAGCAGCCGAGTGCGACAGGCAACCGGAAACACCATATATTTT.